These T cell receptor beta chains were read from a single sample in a study of blood T cell repertoires in COVID-19. Profiling relied on immunoSEQ multiplex PCR, and the TCRdb table lists in-frame clones only, not all of them. The sample includes approximately 250,000 clones, 75% to 90% of them seen just once. The sample taken for sequencing was peripheral blood. These receptors all stem from a young man with active or convalescent COVID-19. Both conserved end residues are part of each CDR3. The order of the fields is clone size, J gene, V gene, D gene, CDR3 protein, CDR3 DNA. D genes are given only for firm matches. Clone size is shown for a subset of rows, as once, few, many or a class of expanded clone.

clone_size: NA; j_call: TRBJ1-2; v_call: TRBV4-2; d_call: NA; cdr3_aa: CASSQGSGGTHYGYTF; cdr3_nt: TGTGCCAGCAGCCAAGGCTCAGGAGGCACTCACTATGGCTACACCTTC
clone_size: once; j_call: TRBJ1-1; v_call: TRBV4-2; d_call: NA; cdr3_aa: CASSQDLRRVPTEAFF; cdr3_nt: TGTGCCAGCAGCCAAGATTTGAGGAGGGTCCCCACTGAAGCTTTCTTT
clone_size: NA; j_call: TRBJ2-7; v_call: TRBV19; d_call: TRBD1; cdr3_aa: CASKVGQGSSEQYF; cdr3_nt: TGTGCCAGTAAGGTGGGACAGGGATCTTCCGAGCAGTACTTC
clone_size: NA; j_call: TRBJ2-2; v_call: TRBV5-1; d_call: TRBD1; cdr3_aa: CASSRKTGDTGELFF; cdr3_nt: TGCGCCAGCAGCCGGAAAACAGGGGACACCGGGGAGCTGTTTTTT
clone_size: NA; j_call: TRBJ1-1; v_call: TRBV19; d_call: NA; cdr3_aa: CASSTGDTEAFF; cdr3_nt: TGTGCCAGTAGTACGGGGGACACTGAAGCTTTCTTT
clone_size: NA; j_call: TRBJ1-5; v_call: TRBV7-9; d_call: NA; cdr3_aa: CASSLGGLNQPQHF; cdr3_nt: TGTGCCAGCAGCTTAGGGGGACTTAATCAGCCCCAGCATTTT
clone_size: NA; j_call: TRBJ1-1; v_call: TRBV5-8; d_call: NA; cdr3_aa: CASSLAGSYTEAFF; cdr3_nt: TGTGCCAGCAGCTTGGCGGGGTCGTACACTGAAGCTTTCTTT
clone_size: NA; j_call: TRBJ1-1; v_call: TRBV7-8; d_call: NA; cdr3_aa: CASSFLLGGEQRNTEAFF; cdr3_nt: TGTGCCAGCAGCTTTCTCCTGGGAGGGGAACAGAGGAACACTGAAGCTTTCTTT
clone_size: NA; j_call: TRBJ1-2; v_call: TRBV13; d_call: NA; cdr3_aa: CASSLFGRSNYGYTF; cdr3_nt: TGTGCCAGCAGCTTGTTCGGTAGATCTAACTATGGCTACACCTTC
clone_size: NA; j_call: TRBJ1-2; v_call: TRBV5-1; d_call: TRBD1; cdr3_aa: CASSVDRDGYTF; cdr3_nt: TGCGCCAGCAGCGTAGACAGGGATGGCTACACCTTC
clone_size: NA; j_call: TRBJ1-4; v_call: TRBV2; d_call: NA; cdr3_aa: CASSATGDEKLFF; cdr3_nt: TGTGCCAGCAGTGCGACGGGGGATGAAAAACTGTTTTTT
clone_size: few; j_call: TRBJ1-6; v_call: TRBV5-6; d_call: NA; cdr3_aa: CASSLVYGKSNSPLHF; cdr3_nt: TGTGCCAGCAGCTTGGTGTACGGGAAATCCAATTCACCCCTCCACTTT
clone_size: NA; j_call: TRBJ2-7; v_call: TRBV15; d_call: TRBD1; cdr3_aa: CATSVEKGTGAYEQYF; cdr3_nt: TGTGCCACCAGCGTAGAGAAGGGGACAGGGGCCTACGAGCAGTACTTC
clone_size: NA; j_call: TRBJ1-2; v_call: TRBV3-1/TRBV3-2; d_call: NA; cdr3_aa: CASSQDRNYGYTF; cdr3_nt: TGTGCCAGCAGCCAAGACAGAAACTATGGCTACACCTTC
clone_size: NA; j_call: TRBJ2-7; v_call: TRBV29-1; d_call: NA; cdr3_aa: CSVDTGYEQYF; cdr3_nt: TGCAGCGTTGACACCGGCTACGAGCAGTACTTC
clone_size: NA; j_call: TRBJ1-1; v_call: TRBV3-1/TRBV3-2; d_call: NA; cdr3_aa: CASSHLSGLTEAFF; cdr3_nt: TGTGCCAGCAGCCACCTAAGCGGGCTCACTGAAGCTTTCTTT
clone_size: NA; j_call: TRBJ2-5; v_call: TRBV19; d_call: NA; cdr3_aa: CASSMRETQYF; cdr3_nt: TGTGCCAGTAGTATGAGGGAGACCCAGTACTTC
clone_size: NA; j_call: TRBJ1-6; v_call: TRBV11-2; d_call: NA; cdr3_aa: CASSRPPGRSYNSPLHF; cdr3_nt: TGTGCCAGCAGCCGACCACCAGGGCGCTCCTATAATTCACCCCTCCACTTT
clone_size: NA; j_call: TRBJ1-2; v_call: TRBV11-2; d_call: TRBD1; cdr3_aa: CASSLQGAPNYGYTF; cdr3_nt: TGTGCCAGCAGCTTGCAGGGGGCCCCTAACTATGGCTACACCTTC
clone_size: NA; j_call: TRBJ2-2; v_call: TRBV7-9; d_call: NA; cdr3_aa: CASSPNSGELFF; cdr3_nt: TGTGCCAGCAGTCCTAACTCCGGGGAGCTGTTTTTT
clone_size: NA; j_call: TRBJ2-2; v_call: TRBV2; d_call: TRBD1; cdr3_aa: CASSGPQGPTGELFF; cdr3_nt: TGTGCCAGCAGTGGACCACAGGGGCCCACCGGGGAGCTGTTTTTT
clone_size: NA; j_call: TRBJ1-5; v_call: TRBV24-1; d_call: TRBD1; cdr3_aa: CATSATGGQPQHF; cdr3_nt: TGTGCCACCAGTGCTACAGGGGGACAGCCCCAGCATTTT
clone_size: NA; j_call: TRBJ2-6; v_call: TRBV29-1; d_call: NA; cdr3_aa: CSVEVETFLSGANVLTF; cdr3_nt: TGCAGCGTTGAGGTAGAAACCTTCCTCTCTGGGGCCAACGTCCTGACTTTC
clone_size: NA; j_call: TRBJ1-5; v_call: TRBV27; d_call: NA; cdr3_aa: CASSSLNQPQHF; cdr3_nt: TGTGCCAGCAGTTCCCTAAATCAGCCCCAGCATTTT
clone_size: once; j_call: TRBJ2-7; v_call: TRBV19; d_call: TRBD1; cdr3_aa: CASSPGTVSYEQYF; cdr3_nt: TGTGCCAGTAGTCCGGGGACAGTCTCCTACGAGCAGTACTTC
clone_size: NA; j_call: TRBJ2-5; v_call: TRBV3-1/TRBV3-2; d_call: TRBD2; cdr3_aa: CASSPRTSGGAETQYF; cdr3_nt: TGTGCCAGCAGCCCCCGGACTAGCGGGGGGGCGGAGACCCAGTACTTC
clone_size: NA; j_call: TRBJ2-5; v_call: TRBV11-2; d_call: TRBD2; cdr3_aa: CASSLVYGGKETQYF; cdr3_nt: TGTGCCAGCAGCTTAGTTTACGGGGGGAAAGAGACCCAGTACTTC
clone_size: few; j_call: TRBJ2-1; v_call: TRBV6-5; d_call: NA; cdr3_aa: CASGEGVGNNEQFF; cdr3_nt: TGTGCCAGCGGGGAGGGGGTAGGAAACAATGAGCAGTTCTTC
clone_size: NA; j_call: TRBJ1-2; v_call: TRBV25-1; d_call: TRBD1; cdr3_aa: CASTTGAGGYTF; cdr3_nt: TGTGCCAGCACGACAGGGGCTGGTGGCTACACCTTC
clone_size: NA; j_call: TRBJ2-5; v_call: TRBV7-8; d_call: NA; cdr3_aa: CAQRRQNQETQYF; cdr3_nt: TGTGCCCAGCGTCGGCAGAACCAAGAGACCCAGTACTTC
clone_size: NA; j_call: TRBJ2-7; v_call: TRBV5-5; d_call: TRBD2; cdr3_aa: CASSTMTSTEQYF; cdr3_nt: TGTGCCAGCAGCACTATGACTAGCACCGAGCAGTACTTC
clone_size: NA; j_call: TRBJ2-1; v_call: TRBV29-1; d_call: TRBD1; cdr3_aa: CSVDSGTVAYNEQFF; cdr3_nt: TGCAGCGTCGATTCCGGGACAGTAGCCTACAATGAGCAGTTCTTC
clone_size: NA; j_call: TRBJ1-5; v_call: TRBV19; d_call: TRBD1; cdr3_aa: CASSQTGGRSQPQHF; cdr3_nt: TGTGCCAGTAGTCAAACAGGGGGCCGGAGTCAGCCCCAGCATTTT
clone_size: once; j_call: TRBJ1-5; v_call: TRBV23-1; d_call: TRBD1; cdr3_aa: CASSQTGAQCQPQHF; cdr3_nt: TGCGCCAGCAGTCAGACAGGGGCCCAATGCCAGCCCCAGCATTTT
clone_size: NA; j_call: TRBJ2-3; v_call: TRBV25-1; d_call: TRBD1; cdr3_aa: CASSDPPGTGGNTDTQYF; cdr3_nt: TGTGCCAGCAGTGACCCGCCCGGGACAGGGGGCAACACAGATACGCAGTATTTT
clone_size: few; j_call: TRBJ1-6; v_call: TRBV6-5; d_call: NA; cdr3_aa: CASSYLAARYNSPLHF; cdr3_nt: TGTGCCAGCAGTTACTTAGCCGCGAGGTATAATTCACCCCTCCACTTT
clone_size: NA; j_call: TRBJ2-5; v_call: TRBV5-1; d_call: TRBD1; cdr3_aa: CASSYSPGTGSETQYF; cdr3_nt: TGCGCCAGCAGCTATTCCCCCGGGACAGGGTCAGAGACCCAGTACTTC
clone_size: NA; j_call: TRBJ2-1; v_call: TRBV9; d_call: TRBD1; cdr3_aa: CASSVVPLTRQGEGNEQFF; cdr3_nt: TGTGCCAGCAGCGTAGTCCCCCTTACGCGACAGGGGGAAGGAAATGAGCAGTTCTTC
clone_size: NA; j_call: TRBJ2-7; v_call: TRBV7-9; d_call: TRBD1; cdr3_aa: CASSLNRGIDEQYF; cdr3_nt: TGTGCCAGCAGCCTGAACAGGGGGATAGACGAGCAGTACTTC
clone_size: few; j_call: TRBJ1-1; v_call: TRBV29-1; d_call: NA; cdr3_aa: CSVPLGGSTEAFF; cdr3_nt: TGCAGCGTCCCCCTGGGCGGGAGTACTGAAGCTTTCTTT